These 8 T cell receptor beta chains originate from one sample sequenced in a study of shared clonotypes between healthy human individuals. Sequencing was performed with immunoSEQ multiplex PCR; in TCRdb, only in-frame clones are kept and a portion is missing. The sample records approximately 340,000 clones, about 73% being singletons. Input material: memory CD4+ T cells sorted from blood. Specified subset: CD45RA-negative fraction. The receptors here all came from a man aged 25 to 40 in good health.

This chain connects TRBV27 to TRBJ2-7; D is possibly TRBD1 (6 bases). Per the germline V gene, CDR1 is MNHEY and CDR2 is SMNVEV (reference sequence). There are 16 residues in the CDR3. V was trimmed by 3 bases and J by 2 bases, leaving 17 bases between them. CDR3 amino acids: CASSFSLQGSAYEQYF. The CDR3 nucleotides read TGTGCCAGCAGTTTTAGTCTGCAGGGGAGCGCCTACGAGCAGTACTTC.

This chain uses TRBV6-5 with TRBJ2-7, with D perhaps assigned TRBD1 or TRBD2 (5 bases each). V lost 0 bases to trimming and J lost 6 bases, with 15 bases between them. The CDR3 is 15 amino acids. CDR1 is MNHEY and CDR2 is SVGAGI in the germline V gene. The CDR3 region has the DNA TGTGCCAGCAGTTACTCGCCGGGGCAGCATAGCGAGCAGTACTTC. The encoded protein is CASSYSPGQHSEQYF.

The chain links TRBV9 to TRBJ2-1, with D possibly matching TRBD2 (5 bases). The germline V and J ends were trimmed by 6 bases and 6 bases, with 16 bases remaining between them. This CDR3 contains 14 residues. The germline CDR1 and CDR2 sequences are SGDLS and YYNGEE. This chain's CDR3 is CASNPGSWANEQFF. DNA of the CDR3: TGTGCCAGCAACCCGGGATCGTGGGCCAATGAGCAGTTCTTC.

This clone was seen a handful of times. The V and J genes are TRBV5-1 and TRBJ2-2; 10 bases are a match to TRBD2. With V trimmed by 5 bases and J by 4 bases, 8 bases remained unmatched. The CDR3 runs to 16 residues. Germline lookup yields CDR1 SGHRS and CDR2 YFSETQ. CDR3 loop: CASRSSGSVGTGELFF. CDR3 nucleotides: TGCGCCAGCAGGTCTAGCGGGAGCGTGGGCACCGGGGAGCTGTTTTTT.

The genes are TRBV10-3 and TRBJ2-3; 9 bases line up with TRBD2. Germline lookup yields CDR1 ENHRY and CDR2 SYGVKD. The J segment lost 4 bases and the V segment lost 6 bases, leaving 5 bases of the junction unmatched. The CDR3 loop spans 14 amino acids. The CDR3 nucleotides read TGTGCCATCAGAGATAGCGGGAGCGCAGATACGCAGTATTTT. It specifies CAIRDSGSADTQYF.

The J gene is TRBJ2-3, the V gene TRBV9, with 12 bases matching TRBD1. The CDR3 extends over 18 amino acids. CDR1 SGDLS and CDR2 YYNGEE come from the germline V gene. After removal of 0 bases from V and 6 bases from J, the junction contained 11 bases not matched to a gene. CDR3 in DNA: TGTGCCAGCAGCGTAGAATCCGGGACAGGGGGCGTCAAGGATACGCAGTATTTT. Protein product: CASSVESGTGGVKDTQYF.

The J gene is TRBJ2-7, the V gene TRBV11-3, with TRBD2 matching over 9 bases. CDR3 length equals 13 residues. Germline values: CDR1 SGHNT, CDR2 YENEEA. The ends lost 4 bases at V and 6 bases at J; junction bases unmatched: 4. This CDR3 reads CASSSSGRSEQYF. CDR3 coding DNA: TGTGCCAGCAGCTCGAGCGGGAGGAGCGAGCAGTACTTC. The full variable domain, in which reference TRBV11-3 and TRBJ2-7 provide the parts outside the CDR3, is EAGVVQSPRYKIIEKKQPVAFWCNPISGHNTLYWYLQNLGQGPELLIRYENEEAVDDSQLPKDRFSAERLKGVDSTLKIQPAELGDSAVYLCASSSSGRSEQYFGPGTRLTVT.

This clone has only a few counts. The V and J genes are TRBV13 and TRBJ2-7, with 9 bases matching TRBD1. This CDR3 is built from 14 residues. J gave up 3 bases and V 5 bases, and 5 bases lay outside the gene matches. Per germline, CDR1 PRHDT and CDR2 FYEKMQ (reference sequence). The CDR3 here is CASSMGQGYYEQYF. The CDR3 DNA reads TGTGCCAGCAGCATGGGACAGGGATACTACGAGCAGTACTTC.